The next 14 T cell receptor beta chains were all read from a single sample in a study of OX40 agonist ivuxolimab in advanced cancers. Here immunoSEQ multiplex PCR was the method, and the copy in TCRdb shows in-frame clones only, minus some. This table holds tens of thousands of clones, about nine tenths found once. Sequencing was performed on CD4+ or CD8+ T cells sorted from blood, taken in a trial of the OX40 agonist ivuxolimab. The receptors were gathered from an adult with an advanced solid tumor such as melanoma, head and neck, liver or kidney cancer.

The rearrangement links TRBV7-3 to TRBJ1-2; D is undetermined. The V gene lost 4 bases and the J gene lost 6 bases, with 15 bases spanning the gap. This CDR3 has 14 amino acids. Germline V CDR1 and CDR2: SGHTA, FQGTGA. The CDR3 loop is CASSSGPAADGYTF. The CDR3 DNA sequence: TGTGCCAGCAGCTCTGGACCGGCAGCGGATGGCTACACCTTC.

The chain combines TRBV4-1 with TRBJ1-1; 11 bases are shared with TRBD1. The germline CDR1 and CDR2 sequences are MGHRA and YSYEKL. CDR3 length equals 16 residues. Losses at the gene ends were 1 base for V and 6 bases for J; bases not matched to a gene: 7. CDR3 nucleotides: TGCGCCAGCAGCCAAGGAGAAGGGACAGGGGGTTCTGAAGCTTTCTTT. It translates to CASSQGEGTGGSEAFF.

This chain uses TRBV7-7 with TRBJ2-1; D may match TRBD1 or TRBD2 (5 bases each). The CDR3 is 18 amino acids. The germline gives CDR1 SSHAT, CDR2 FNYEAQ (reference sequence). The CDR3 sequence: CARDLVPGTATCRNEQFF. For the CDR3, the DNA is TGTGCTAGGGATCTGGTGCCCGGGACCGCAACTTGTAGGAATGAGCAGTTCTTC.

The chain is built from TRBV5-4 and TRBJ2-7; 7 bases fit TRBD1. With 4 bases clipped from V and 7 bases from J, the junction kept 5 bases outside the gene matches. The CDR3 extends over 12 amino acids. Germline V gene lookup returns CDR1 SGHNT and CDR2 YYREEE (reference sequence). This chain's CDR3 is CASSKGAGEQYF. Written as DNA, the CDR3 is TGTGCCAGCAGCAAGGGGGCAGGGGAGCAGTACTTC. Complete variable domain (other parts from reference TRBV5-4 and TRBJ2-7): ETGVTQSPTHLIKTRGQQVTLRCSSQSGHNTVSWYQQALGQGPQFIFQYYREEENGRGNFPPRFSGLQFPNYSSELNVNALELDDSALYLCASSKGAGEQYFGPGTRLTVT.

This clone has more than one count but fewer than ten. The CDR3 protein is CASSLAELEAFF. CDR3 bases: TGTGCCAGCAGCTTAGCCGAGCTTGAAGCTTTCTTT. The chain carries TRBV7-9 and TRBJ1-1; D unclear. Between the trimmed V and J ends, which lost 0 bases and 7 bases, there was a span of 6 bases. Per germline, CDR1 SEHNR and CDR2 FQNEAQ (reference sequence). This CDR3 is 12 amino acids long.

The V and J genes are TRBV5-4 and TRBJ2-5; the match to TRBD1 covers 8 bases. The end of the DNA is better explained by TRBJ2-7, so the J call may be wrong. The CDR3 is 14 amino acids. The V gene's germline CDR1 is SGHNT and CDR2 YYREEE (reference sequence). CDR3 in DNA: TGTGCCAGCAGCTTGGTAGACAGGGGAGACGAGCAGTACTTC. It encodes CASSLVDRGDEQYF.

The J gene is TRBJ2-5, the V gene TRBV28, with 9 nucleotides matching TRBD1. Germline-derived CDR1 and CDR2 are MDHEN and SYDVKM. This CDR3 is 12 amino acids long. With 6 bases clipped from V and 4 bases from J, the junction kept 0 bases outside the gene matches. The CDR3 region has the DNA TGTGCCAGCAGGACAGGGGGAGAGACCCAGTACTTC. Its protein product is CASRTGGETQYF. Filled out from reference TRBV28 and TRBJ2-5, the complete variable domain reads DVKVTQSSRYLVKRTGEKVFLECVQDMDHENMFWYRQDPGLGLRLIYFSYDVKMKEKGDIPEGYSVSREKKERFSLILESASTNQTSMYLCASRTGGETQYFGPGTRLLVL.

Only a few counts were recorded for this clone. The same CDR3 arises from other DNA sequences in this sample as well. J is TRBJ1-1 and V is TRBV7-9; a possible D gene is TRBD1 (6 bases). Germline V gene sequence: CDR1 SEHNR, CDR2 FQNEAQ (reference sequence). The CDR3 is 13 residues long. The V and J ends lost 4 bases and 1 base respectively, with 7 bases between them. The CDR3 region is CASSSQGNTEAFF. CDR3 nucleotide sequence: TGTGCCAGCAGCTCACAGGGGAACACTGAAGCTTTCTTT.

This chain joins TRBV6-5 and TRBJ2-5; D is ambiguous. V was cut by 4 bases and J by 5 bases, with 20 bases left in between. Germline V gene data show CDR1 as MNHEY and CDR2 as SVGAGI. This CDR3 is 16 amino acids long. As DNA, the CDR3 is TGTGCCAGCAGTTCCGATGAGGTGCTACCTGCGGAGACCCAGTACTTC. Protein sequence: CASSSDEVLPAETQYF.

The chain joins TRBV5-1 to TRBJ2-7; 8 bases agree with TRBD1. Germline values: CDR1 SGHRS, CDR2 YFSETQ. V trimming: 4 bases; J trimming: 6 bases; junction bases outside the gene matches: 3. The CDR3 totals 12 residues. This CDR3 reads CASSLDRGEQYF. CDR3 DNA: TGCGCCAGCAGCCTCGACAGGGGCGAGCAGTACTTC.

The rearrangement uses TRBV11-1 and TRBJ2-1; 7 bases fit TRBD1. Germline V gene sequence: CDR1 SGHAT, CDR2 FQDESV (reference sequence). This CDR3 comprises 17 residues. V was pared by 5 bases and J by 6 bases, with 16 bases of the junction left unmatched. DNA of the CDR3: TGTGCCAGCAGCCTCGCTACGACAGGGAAAAACGTCAATGAGCAGTTCTTC. Encoded protein: CASSLATTGKNVNEQFF.

The rearrangement joins TRBV5-1 to TRBJ1-1; weak D call: TRBD1 (5 bases). The V gene's germline CDR1 is SGHRS and CDR2 YFSETQ. V was pared by 0 bases and J by 1 base, with 7 bases between. This CDR3 spans 14 amino acids. CDR3 sequence: CASSLGGGNTEAFF. CDR3 sequence (DNA): TGCGCCAGCAGCTTGGGTGGGGGGAACACTGAAGCTTTCTTT.

The V call is TRBV20-1, the J call TRBJ2-7; possible D gene TRBD1, 6 bases. Germline CDR1 and CDR2: DFQATT and SNEGSKA (reference sequence). Between the trimmed V and J ends, which lost 3 bases and 10 bases, there was a span of 13 bases. This CDR3 spans 11 amino acids. In DNA, the CDR3 is TGCAGTGCTAGTACCGGGACATATCAGTACTTC. Translating it yields CSASTGTYQYF.

The chain carries TRBV28 and TRBJ2-7, with TRBD1 matching over 7 bases. CDR1 and CDR2 (germline): MDHEN, SYDVKM. After removal of 6 bases from V and 0 bases from J, the junction contained 8 bases not matched to a gene. This CDR3 has 15 amino acids. This chain's CDR3 is CASRMDRPFSYEQYF. CDR3 DNA sequence: TGTGCCAGCAGAATGGACAGGCCCTTCTCCTACGAGCAGTACTTC.